The present T cell receptor (beta chain) was sequenced within a study of human T cells and chemical hapten exposure. About the study: The study sensitized with 2% DPC on an approximately 2 cm by approximately 2 cm patch of upper inner arm skin. Upper back patch tests used 0.01% DPC, scored after 6 days.

TCRdb reanalysed the RACE reads using MiXCR and keeps one entry per CDR3 protein. The sample has under 100,000 distinct CDR3 sequences, under 14% seen once. V gave up 5 bases and J gave up 4 bases; unmatched junction bases: 7. From germline, CDR1 is DFQATT and CDR2 SNEGSKA (reference sequence). The CDR3 is 13 amino acids. There are many counts of this clonotype. The time point denotes: patch test 3, about 24 weeks after DPC sensitization. Specified treatment: therapeutic diphenylcyclopropenone sensitization with weekly scalp DPC. Each donor was an alopecia patient between 18 and 70 years of age who qualified for DPC.

The gene calls are TRBV20-1 and TRBJ1-2, with TRBD1 identical over 7 bases. This specimen consisted of whole blood, obtained in connection with sensitization to the hapten diphenylcyclopropenone (DPC). The receptor was derived from a woman between 45 and 60 years old with alopecia areata. Some clones in this sample may be carry-over from other donors' samples. The DNA for the CDR3 is TGCAGTGCTGGGGCTACAGGGGCCTATGGCTACACCTTC. This encodes CSAGATGAYGYTF.